These 6 T cell receptor beta chains originate from one sample sequenced in a study of vaccination and CD4 T cells after COVID-19. Treatment reported: roughly nine-day PBMC culture with coronavirus spike peptide pools or control peptides (ViraFEST assay). No antigens are known for them. Cultured CD4+ T-cell DNA underwent Oncomine TCR Beta short-read sequencing. Via MiXCR, TCRdb re-called the PCR reads, giving one row per CDR3 protein. The sample lists roughly 13,000 distinct CDR3 sequences; roughly 60% were seen once. Specimen: CD4+ T cells from blood, cultured in vitro. Source of these receptors: a human donor who had recovered from COVID-19.

This sequence joins TRBV7-2 and TRBJ2-3; D gene uncertain. The CDR3 runs 15 residues. Germline V CDR1 and CDR2: SGHTA, FQGNSA. V was pared by 5 bases and J by 8 bases, with 20 bases between. The CDR3 is CASSLRWGSYGTQYF. CDR3 nucleotides: TGTGCCAGCAGCCTTCGATGGGGTAGCTATGGTACGCAGTATTTT.

Written as DNA, the CDR3 is TGTGCCAGCAGCTTTGGGGGACAGGCCTACGAGCAGTACTTC. As protein: CASSFGGQAYEQYF. The V gene is TRBV7-9, the J gene TRBJ2-7, with 8 bases lining up with TRBD1. Losses at the gene ends were 3 bases for V and 2 bases for J; bases not matched to a gene: 3. CDR1 and CDR2 (germline): SEHNR, FQNEAQ (reference sequence). The CDR3 is 14 amino acids.

The rearrangement uses TRBV7-9 and TRBJ1-1; D ambiguous. V was trimmed by 1 base and J by 1 base, leaving 7 bases between them. CDR3 length: 14 residues. From germline, CDR1 is SEHNR and CDR2 FQNEAQ (reference sequence). The CDR3 region is CASSLVPANTEAFF. As DNA, the CDR3 is TGTGCCAGCAGCTTAGTGCCAGCGAACACTGAAGCTTTCTTT.

The J gene is TRBJ2-1, the V gene TRBV12-5; D may be TRBD2 (5 bases). There are 14 residues in the CDR3. Deletions cut 2 bases from V and 2 bases from J, with 7 bases between. Germline lookup yields CDR1 LGHNT and CDR2 FRNRAP. CDR3 residues: CASGLRGTYNEQFF. The CDR3 bases are TGTGCTAGTGGTTTGAGAGGGACCTACAATGAGCAGTTCTTC.

In its sample, this clonotype was seen a few times. The chain carries TRBV20-1 and TRBJ1-2; D might be TRBD1 (6 bases). This CDR3 comprises 13 residues. V lost 5 bases, J lost 8 bases, and 18 bases lay in between. Germline V lookup: CDR1 DFQATT, CDR2 SNEGSKA (reference sequence). CDR3 residues: CSASSAGGQGYTF. The CDR3 nucleotides are TGCAGTGCTTCCTCCGCGGGGGGCCAGGGCTACACCTTC.

The table lists this clonotype with a few counts. The genes are TRBV7-2 and TRBJ1-1; 7 bases match TRBD1. V was clipped by 5 bases and J by 0 bases; unmatched bases: 6. This CDR3 is built from 15 residues. Per germline, CDR1 SGHTA and CDR2 FQGNSA. CDR3 nucleotides: TGTGCCAGCAGCCCACCGACAGGGATGAACACTGAAGCTTTCTTT. Translation gives CASSPPTGMNTEAFF.